The T cell receptor (beta chain) under discussion was sequenced for a study of blood T cell repertoires in COVID-19. About the study: Sources were T cells, B-cell-depleted T cells, or PBMCs; the material itself was cDNA or gDNA.

This clone has a single count. Living in about 25 US areas, the participants were between roughly 18 and 90 years of age. Membership in each cohort depended on participant-reported clinical history. V lost 5 bases and J 3 bases, leaving 11 bases between the germline ends. The CDR3 has 15 amino acids. Germline CDR1 reads MDHEN; CDR2 reads SYDVKM. Original methodology: Estimation of nucleated cell counts relied on the amplification of reference gene primers. Method: immunoSEQ multiplex PCR; TCRdb's copy keeps in-frame clones and lacks some. The V and J calls and the clone size are those of that table, but D and trimming were determined from the DNA. Of about 220,000 clones listed, about 86% are singletons.

The V call is TRBV28, the J call TRBJ2-6; D may be TRBD1 (5 bases). The sequence came from a woman between 40 and 50 years old with acute COVID-19. Sequenced sample: PBMCs or T cells enriched from blood (not recorded which). The DNA for the CDR3 is TGTGCCAGCAGTCGGACACTGGATGGGGCCAACGTCCTGACTTTC. Protein: CASSRTLDGANVLTF.